One and the same sample provided the 10 T cell receptor beta chains below, sequenced in a study of CD8+ T cells in alopecia areata. RNA extraction and reverse transcription yielded cDNA as sequencing template. Profiling relied on immunoSEQ multiplex PCR, and the TCRdb table lists in-frame clones only, not all of them. The repertoire includes some 180,000 clones, roughly 56% of them detected once, and approximately 4.9% sits in the top ten. Input material: CD8+ T cells sorted from blood. All receptors derive from a human donor in good health.

This clone was seen a handful of times. The chain couples TRBV13 to TRBJ2-1, with D uncertain. The CDR3 loop spans 11 amino acids. The V end was cut by 0 bases, the J end by 9 bases, with 3 bases between. Germline lookup yields CDR1 PRHDT and CDR2 FYEKMQ (reference sequence). CDR3 amino acids: CASSLGGEQFF. The CDR3 DNA is TGTGCCAGCAGCTTAGGGGGTGAGCAGTTCTTC.

The count of this clone is one. This chain uses TRBV5-6 with TRBJ2-1; 9 positions match TRBD1. Per the germline V gene, CDR1 is SGHDT and CDR2 is YYEEEE. V was clipped by 2 bases and J by 7 bases; unmatched bases: 10. The CDR3 runs 16 residues. The CDR3 DNA reads TGTGCCAGCAGCTTAGGACAGGGGACTTCAGGGAATGAGCAGTTCTTC. It encodes CASSLGQGTSGNEQFF.

The rearrangement uses TRBV29-1 and TRBJ1-2; 8 bases map to TRBD1. The V gene end was trimmed by 4 bases and the J gene end by 1 base; junction bases not matched to a gene: 8. The CDR3 sequence is 15 residues long. Germline V CDR1 and CDR2: SQVTM, ANQGSEA. Here the CDR3 reads CSVVPQGVFNYGYTF. The CDR3 DNA reads TGCAGCGTTGTCCCACAGGGGGTGTTTAACTATGGCTACACCTTC.

This clone was counted once. Other nucleotide sequences from this sample produce the same CDR3. This rearrangement joins TRBV27 to TRBJ1-1; D perhaps matches TRBD1 (5 bases). The CDR3 spans 14 residues. V lost 1 base and J 1 base, leaving 7 bases between the germline ends. CDR1 is MNHEY, CDR2 SMNVEV, per germline (reference sequence). The CDR3: CASSLLGGNTEAFF. CDR3 DNA: TGTGCCAGCAGTTTATTGGGGGGGAACACTGAAGCTTTCTTT.

This chain's CDR3 is CASSQNQGEQYF. CDR3 sequence (DNA): TGTGCCAGCAGCCAAAACCAGGGGGAGCAGTACTTC. The chain is built from TRBV9 and TRBJ2-7; TRBD1 is a possible D gene (6 bases). With 4 bases removed from V and 7 bases from J, the gap between germline ends came to 12 bases. This CDR3 spans 12 amino acids. The germline gives CDR1 SGDLS, CDR2 YYNGEE. Together with reference TRBV9 and TRBJ2-7, the CDR3 gives the full variable domain: DSGVTQTPKHLITATGQRVTLRCSPRSGDLSVYWYQQSLDQGLQFLIQYYNGEERAKGNILERFSAQQFPDLHSELNLSSLELGDSALYFCASSQNQGEQYFGPGTRLTVT.

The chain uses TRBV4-1 and TRBJ2-7, with TRBD1 matching 10 bases. CDR1 is MGHRA and CDR2 is YSYEKL in the germline V gene. The junction had 4 bases not matched to a gene; V was cut back by 4 bases and J by 7 bases. CDR3 length equals 13 residues. The CDR3 nucleotides read TGCGCCAGCAGCCTAGGGACAGGGGATGAGCAGTACTTC. Translating it yields CASSLGTGDEQYF.

This clone was counted ten times or more. Here the CDR3 reads CASSLGPGLYNEQFF. The CDR3 bases are TGTGCCAGCAGCCTCGGACCGGGACTCTACAATGAGCAGTTCTTC. The rearrangement uses TRBV11-1 and TRBJ2-1; TRBD2 is a possible D gene (6 bases). Germline V gives CDR1 SGHAT, CDR2 FQDESV (reference sequence). Trimming stripped 5 bases from V and 3 bases from J, with 14 bases between. This CDR3 comprises 15 residues.

The chain is built from TRBV29-1 and TRBJ2-7, with D possibly being TRBD1 or TRBD2 (5 bases each). The V and J ends lost 6 bases and 5 bases respectively, with 14 bases between them. The CDR3 consists of 12 residues. Germline V gene lookup returns CDR1 SQVTM and CDR2 ANQGSEA. CDR3 in DNA: TGCAGCGTCCCGGGGACGTCCAACGAGCAGTACTTC. Its translation is CSVPGTSNEQYF.

The sample holds a few counts of this clone. CDR3 loop: CASSFYSQETQYF. The CDR3 nucleotides are TGTGCCAGCAGCTTTTATAGCCAAGAGACCCAGTACTTC. This chain links TRBV5-6 with TRBJ2-5; no reliable D call. Germline V gives CDR1 SGHDT, CDR2 YYEEEE. The CDR3 consists of 13 residues. Trimming removed 2 bases from V and 1 base from J, with 6 bases in between.

The rearrangement links TRBV25-1 to TRBJ1-3, with D maybe TRBD1 (6 bases). The CDR3 extends over 14 amino acids. Trimming left V 7 bases short and J 4 bases short, with 14 bases between. Germline V lookup: CDR1 MGHDK, CDR2 SYGVNS. CDR3 in amino acids: CASTQGPAGNTIYF. The CDR3 DNA follows: TGTGCCAGCACCCAGGGGCCGGCAGGAAACACCATATATTTT.